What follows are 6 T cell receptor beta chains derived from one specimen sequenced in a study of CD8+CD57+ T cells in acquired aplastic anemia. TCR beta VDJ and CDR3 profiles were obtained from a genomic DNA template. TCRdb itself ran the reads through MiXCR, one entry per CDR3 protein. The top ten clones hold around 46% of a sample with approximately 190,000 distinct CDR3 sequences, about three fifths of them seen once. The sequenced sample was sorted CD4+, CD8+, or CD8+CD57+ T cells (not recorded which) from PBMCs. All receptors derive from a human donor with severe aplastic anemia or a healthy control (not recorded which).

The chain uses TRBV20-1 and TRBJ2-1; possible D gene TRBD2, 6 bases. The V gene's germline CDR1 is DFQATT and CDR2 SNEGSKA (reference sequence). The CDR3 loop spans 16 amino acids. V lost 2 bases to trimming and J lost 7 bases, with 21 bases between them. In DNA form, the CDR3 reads TGCAGTGCTAGAACATCACCGGGACTCCAGACGAATGAGCAGTTCTTC. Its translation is CSARTSPGLQTNEQFF.

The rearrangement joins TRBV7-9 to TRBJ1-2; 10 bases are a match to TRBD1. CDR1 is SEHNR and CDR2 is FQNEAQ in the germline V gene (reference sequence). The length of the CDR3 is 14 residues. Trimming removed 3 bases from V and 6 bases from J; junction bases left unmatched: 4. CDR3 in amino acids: CASSFDRGHHGYTF. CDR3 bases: TGTGCCAGCAGCTTCGACAGGGGGCATCATGGCTACACCTTC.

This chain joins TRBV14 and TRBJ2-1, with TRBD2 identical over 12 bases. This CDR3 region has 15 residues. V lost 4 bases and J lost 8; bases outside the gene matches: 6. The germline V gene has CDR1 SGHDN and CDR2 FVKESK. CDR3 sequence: CASSRGLAGIDEQFF. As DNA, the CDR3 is TGTGCCAGCAGCCGAGGACTAGCGGGGATAGATGAGCAGTTCTTC.

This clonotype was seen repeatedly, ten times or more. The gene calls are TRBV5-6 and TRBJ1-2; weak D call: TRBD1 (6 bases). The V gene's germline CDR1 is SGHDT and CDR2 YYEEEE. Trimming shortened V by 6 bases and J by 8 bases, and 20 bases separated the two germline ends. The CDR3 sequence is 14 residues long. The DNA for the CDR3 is TGTGCCAGCACCCTCAACAGGGATATGGAAGGCTACACCTTC. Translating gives CASTLNRDMEGYTF.

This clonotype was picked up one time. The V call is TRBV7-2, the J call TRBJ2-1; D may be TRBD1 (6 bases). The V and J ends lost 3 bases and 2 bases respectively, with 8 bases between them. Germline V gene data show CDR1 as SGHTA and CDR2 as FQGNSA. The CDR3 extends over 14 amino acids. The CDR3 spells CASSLDSTYNEQFF. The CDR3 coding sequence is TGTGCCAGCAGCTTGGACAGCACCTACAATGAGCAGTTCTTC.

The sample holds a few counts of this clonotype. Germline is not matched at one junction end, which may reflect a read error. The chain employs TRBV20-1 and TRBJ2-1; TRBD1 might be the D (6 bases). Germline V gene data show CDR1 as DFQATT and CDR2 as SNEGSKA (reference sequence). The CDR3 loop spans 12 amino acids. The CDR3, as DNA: TGTAGTGCTAGAGATGAACAGGGTGAGCAGTTCTTC. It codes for CSARDEQGEQFF.